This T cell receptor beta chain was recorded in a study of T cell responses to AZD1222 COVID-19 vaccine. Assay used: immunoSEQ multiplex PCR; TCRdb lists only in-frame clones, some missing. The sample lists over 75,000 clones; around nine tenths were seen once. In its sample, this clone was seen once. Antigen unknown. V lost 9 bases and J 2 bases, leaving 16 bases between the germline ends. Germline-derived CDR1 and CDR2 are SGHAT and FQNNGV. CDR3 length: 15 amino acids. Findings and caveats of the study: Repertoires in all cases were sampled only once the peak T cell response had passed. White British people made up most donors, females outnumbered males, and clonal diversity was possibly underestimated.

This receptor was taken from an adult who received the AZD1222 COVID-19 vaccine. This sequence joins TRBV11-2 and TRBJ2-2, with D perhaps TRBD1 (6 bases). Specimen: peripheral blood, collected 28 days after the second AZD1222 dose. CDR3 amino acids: CASRSGTTNTGELFF. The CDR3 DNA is TGTGCCAGTCGATCCGGGACAACAAACACCGGGGAGCTGTTTTTT.